The rows below give T cell receptor beta chains drawn from one sample of a study of blood T cell repertoires in COVID-19. Clones were read by immunoSEQ multiplex PCR, and TCRdb kept only the in-frame ones, dropping some. This sample has 130,000 to 150,000 clones, with roughly 77% found just once. Sequencing was performed on peripheral blood. Receptors were obtained from a woman between 65 and 79 years old with COVID-19, enrolled during active disease. Both conserved end residues are part of each CDR3. Each record gives: clone size, J gene, V gene, D gene, CDR3 protein, CDR3 DNA. A D gene is named only where the DNA matches it firmly. The size of a clone is reported for some rows only, either as once, few or many, or as a class for expanded clones.

.,TRBJ2-1,TRBV5-6,.,CASSPGPPVTNEQFF,TGTGCCAGCAGCCCTGGGCCCCCAGTGACCAATGAGCAGTTCTTC
.,TRBJ1-2,TRBV6-5,.,CASSYSRASGGYTF,TGTGCCAGCAGTTACTCGAGAGCAAGCGGAGGCTACACCTTC
.,TRBJ2-7,TRBV4-1,TRBD2,CASSQGGTSLLQYF,TGCGCCAGCAGCCAAGGCGGGACTAGTTTGCTTCAGTACTTC
.,TRBJ1-2,TRBV28,TRBD1,CASRVQGDSGYTF,TGTGCCAGCAGAGTACAGGGGGACTCTGGCTACACCTTC
few,TRBJ1-6,TRBV7-9,.,CASSLGHFAQRDSPLHF,TGTGCCAGCAGCTTAGGCCATTTTGCCCAGAGGGATTCACCCCTCCACTTT
.,TRBJ1-6,TRBV2,.,CASSESGKGRGPLHF,TGTGCCAGCAGTGAATCCGGGAAGGGTCGGGGACCCCTCCACTTT
.,TRBJ1-1,TRBV2,.,CASNIYMNTEAFF,TGTGCCAGCAATATATATATGAACACTGAAGCTTTCTTT
.,TRBJ2-7,TRBV5-1,TRBD1,CASSRGGTGGDEQYF,TGCGCCAGCAGCCGGGGAGGGACAGGGGGCGACGAGCAGTACTTC
.,TRBJ1-2,TRBV3-1/TRBV3-2,.,CASSPPGGYTF,TGTGCCAGCAGCCCACCAGGTGGCTACACCTTC
.,TRBJ1-2,TRBV5-4,.,CASSLSSEGYTF,TGTGCCAGCAGCTTGTCCTCTGAGGGCTACACCTTC
once,TRBJ2-7,TRBV5-1,TRBD2,CASSRSGGEQYF,TGCGCCAGCAGCCGGTCGGGGGGCGAGCAGTACTTC
.,TRBJ1-5,TRBV6-1,.,CASSEGQRNQPQHF,TGTGCCAGCAGTGAAGGACAGCGCAATCAGCCCCAGCATTTT
.,TRBJ2-1,TRBV12-3/TRBV12-4,.,CASSTSTGDEQFF,TGTGCCAGCAGTACATCAACGGGAGATGAGCAGTTCTTC
.,TRBJ1-1,TRBV6-5,.,CASSYRGRLDTEAFF,TGTGCCAGCAGTTACAGAGGGAGGCTGGACACTGAAGCTTTCTTT
.,TRBJ2-1,TRBV9,TRBD2,CASSVMGLAVYNEQFF,TGTGCCAGCAGCGTCATGGGACTAGCGGTATACAATGAGCAGTTCTTC
once,TRBJ2-1,TRBV5-1,.,CASSPQGSSYNEQFF,TGCGCCAGCAGCCCGCAGGGAAGCTCCTACAATGAGCAGTTCTTC
.,TRBJ2-4,TRBV6-8,TRBD2,CASSYYPGGALRAKNIQYF,TGTGCCAGCAGTTACTATCCCGGGGGGGCCTTAAGGGCCAAAAACATTCAGTACTTC
.,TRBJ1-6,TRBV5-6,TRBD1,CASSPFDRGYNSPLHF,TGTGCCAGCAGCCCCTTCGACAGGGGATATAATTCACCCCTCCACTTT
.,TRBJ2-1,TRBV7-9,TRBD2,CASSPPLAGGNNEQFF,TGTGCCAGCAGCCCGCCTCTAGCGGGGGGGAACAATGAGCAGTTCTTC
.,TRBJ1-3,TRBV18,.,CASSPQQGSSGNTIYF,TGTGCCAGCTCACCCCAACAGGGTTCCTCTGGAAACACCATATATTTT
.,TRBJ2-7,TRBV28,TRBD1,CASSDRGAYEQYF,TGTGCCAGCAGCGACAGGGGAGCCTACGAGCAGTACTTC
.,TRBJ1-5,TRBV18,.,CASSRGDQPQHF,TGTGCCAGCTCAAGAGGAGATCAGCCCCAGCATTTT
few,TRBJ1-2,TRBV12-3/TRBV12-4,.,CASSSILGGYTF,TGTGCCAGCAGTTCGATTCTCGGGGGCTACACCTTC
.,TRBJ1-2,TRBV3-1/TRBV3-2,.,CASSLDISNYGYTF,TGTGCCAGCAGCCTCGACATCTCCAACTATGGCTACACCTTC
few,TRBJ2-1,TRBV9,.,CASSVGSYNEQFF,TGTGCCAGCAGCGTAGGCAGCTACAATGAGCAGTTCTTC
.,TRBJ2-7,TRBV5-1,.,CASSPADYEQYF,TGCGCCAGCAGCCCCGCGGATTACGAGCAGTACTTC
.,TRBJ1-2,TRBV28,.,CASSQNYGYTF,TGTGCCAGCAGCCAAAACTATGGCTACACCTTC
.,TRBJ1-6,TRBV7-2,.,CASSFFPGGTNSPLHF,TGTGCCAGCAGCTTCTTCCCGGGGGGGACCAATTCACCCCTCCACTTT
.,TRBJ1-2,TRBV20-1,.,CRAHYGYTF,TGCAGGGCTCATTATGGCTACACCTTC
.,TRBJ1-3,TRBV7-8,.,CASSHRQVPSGNTIYF,TGTGCCAGCAGCCACCGACAGGTCCCCTCTGGAAACACCATATATTTT
.,TRBJ2-7,TRBV5-1,TRBD1,CASSFRDRGSNEQYF,TGCGCCAGCAGCTTCCGGGACAGGGGTTCAAACGAGCAGTACTTC
few,TRBJ1-2,TRBV2,TRBD1,CASSATTGSGYTF,TGTGCCAGCAGCGCCACGACAGGGTCTGGCTACACCTTC
.,TRBJ2-7,TRBV11-2,.,CASSLDLDRSREQYF,TGTGCCAGCAGCTTAGATCTAGACAGATCCCGGGAGCAGTACTTC
.,TRBJ1-2,TRBV6-1,TRBD1,CASSDEGAGGYTF,TGTGCCAGCAGTGACGAGGGGGCTGGAGGCTACACCTTC
.,TRBJ1-1,TRBV7-9,.,CASSPGGANFGAFF,TGTGCCAGCAGCCCCGGAGGGGCAAATTTCGGAGCTTTCTTT
.,TRBJ1-3,TRBV21-1,.,CASSKARATAPGNTIYF,TGTGCCAGCAGCAAAGCGCGTGCCACAGCTCCTGGAAACACCATATATTTT
.,TRBJ1-1,TRBV14,TRBD1,CASSRTQGKNTEAFF,TGTGCCAGCAGCCGTACACAGGGGAAGAACACTGAAGCTTTCTTT
.,TRBJ1-4,TRBV4-2,TRBD1,CASSQEAGGSEKLFF,TGTGCCAGCAGCCAAGAGGCAGGGGGATCCGAAAAACTGTTTTTT
.,TRBJ1-1,TRBV25-1,TRBD1,CASRSGGNTEAFF,TGTGCCAGCAGATCAGGGGGCAACACTGAAGCTTTCTTT
few,TRBJ2-7,TRBV27,TRBD1,CATRDRSYEQYF,TGTGCCACGAGGGACAGGTCCTACGAGCAGTACTTC
.,TRBJ1-1,TRBV2,.,CASGEGGSRFEAFF,TGTGCCAGCGGGGAGGGGGGGTCCCGCTTCGAAGCTTTCTTT
.,TRBJ1-2,TRBV25-1,.,CASSEGSGNYGYTF,TGTGCCAGCAGTGAAGGGTCGGGGAACTATGGCTACACCTTC
.,TRBJ2-3,TRBV5-1,TRBD2,CASTGRGERTDTQYF,TGCGCCTCAACGGGGCGGGGGGAAAGAACAGATACGCAGTATTTT
.,TRBJ1-1,TRBV4-3,.,CASSPDGGRNTEAFF,TGCGCCAGCAGCCCCGACGGTGGGAGGAACACTGAAGCTTTCTTT
.,TRBJ2-7,TRBV5-1,.,CASSLLPRTAFNEQYF,TGCGCCAGCAGCTTGCTGCCCAGGACAGCTTTTAACGAGCAGTACTTC
few,TRBJ1-1,TRBV5-1,.,CASSLGPGFDKVNTEAFF,TGCGCCAGCAGCTTGGGGCCGGGATTCGATAAGGTGAACACTGAAGCTTTCTTT
.,TRBJ1-3,TRBV2,TRBD1,CASSAQGAPGGNTIYF,TGTGCCAGCAGTGCGCAGGGGGCCCCAGGGGGAAACACCATATATTTT
.,TRBJ1-5,TRBV6-6,TRBD1,CASSYRQGINQPQHF,TGTGCCAGCAGTTACCGACAGGGGATTAATCAGCCCCAGCATTTT
.,TRBJ2-7,TRBV24-1,.,CATSAPSPYEQYF,TGTGCCACCAGTGCCCCCTCTCCCTACGAGCAGTACTTC
.,TRBJ1-2,TRBV4-1,TRBD1,CASSQDGWGQGYGYTF,TGCGCCAGCAGCCAAGATGGCTGGGGACAGGGATATGGCTACACCTTC
.,TRBJ2-7,TRBV30,.,CAWSLGAYEQYF,TGTGCCTGGAGCCTAGGGGCCTACGAGCAGTACTTC
.,TRBJ1-2,TRBV4-3,TRBD1,CASSQDLADRGLLSGYTF,TGCGCCAGCAGCCAAGATCTTGCGGACAGGGGGCTTCTGAGTGGCTACACCTTC
.,TRBJ1-4,TRBV6-5,.,CASSLSLQGGEKLFF,TGTGCCAGCAGTTTGAGCCTCCAGGGAGGGGAAAAACTGTTTTTT
few,TRBJ2-1,TRBV7-3,TRBD2,CASSLLAGGYEQFF,TGTGCCAGCAGCTTATTGGCGGGGGGTTATGAGCAGTTCTTC
.,TRBJ2-7,TRBV5-1,.,CASSLATAFSYEQYF,TGCGCCAGCAGCTTGGCGACAGCCTTCTCCTACGAGCAGTACTTC
.,TRBJ1-2,TRBV5-5,TRBD1,CASSQFGQEVYGYTF,TGTGCCAGCAGCCAATTCGGACAGGAGGTCTATGGCTACACCTTC
few,TRBJ1-6,TRBV12-3/TRBV12-4,.,CASSNSGSPLHF,TGTGCCAGCAGTAACTCAGGGTCACCCCTCCACTTT
once,TRBJ1-2,TRBV19,.,CASSSGTINYGYTF,TGTGCCAGTAGTAGTGGGACAATAAACTATGGCTACACCTTC
.,TRBJ2-1,TRBV19,.,CASSTTGFRVYNEQFF,TGTGCCAGTAGTACTACAGGGTTTCGGGTCTACAATGAGCAGTTCTTC
few,TRBJ1-6,TRBV30,.,CAWSVASSYNSPLHF,TGTGCCTGGAGTGTGGCAAGCTCCTATAATTCACCCCTCCACTTT